The TCR beta chain under discussion was sequenced for a study of T-cell memory formation after mild COVID-19. Study findings and constraints: SARS-CoV-2 specificity of second-wave clones peaking day 37 was unconfirmed.

At least ten counts were recorded for this clonotype. The antigen is unknown. TCR alpha and TCR beta cDNA libraries carrying sample barcodes and UMIs came from 5'RACE with constant-segment primers. Via MiXCR, TCRdb re-called the 5' RACE reads, giving one row per CDR3 protein. The sample has about 350,000 distinct CDR3 sequences; around 30% are singletons. The CDR3 extends over 15 amino acids. The germline V and J ends were trimmed by 1 base and 3 bases, with 13 bases remaining between them. Germline CDR1 is LGHNA and CDR2 is YNFKEQ. Sequenced: PBMCs or a T cell subset sorted from them (not recorded which). The rearrangement links TRBV4-2 to TRBJ2-7; D might be TRBD1 (5 bases). The clonotype was recovered from an adult woman who had mild COVID-19 (a few samples of this study predate the infection). Cell type and time point are not known. CDR3 in amino acids: CASSQGSQGNYEQYF. The CDR3, as DNA: TGTGCCAGCAGCCAAGGGTCCCAGGGAAACTACGAGCAGTACTTC.